Listed below are T cell receptor beta chains from one sample, sequenced in a study of T cell repertoires in cytomegalovirus infection. TCRdb processed the reads anew with MiXCR; each CDR3 protein has one entry. The profile covers roughly 130,000 distinct CDR3 sequences, with approximately 9.2% appearing a single time and about a tenth taken by the ten largest. Source material: PBMCs. These receptors all stem from a human donor in good health (CMV status not recorded). Some clones in this sample may be carry-over from other donors' samples. The CDR3 runs from the conserved cysteine through the conserved F or W. The D gene is left open where the match is weak. The size entry is marked missing in some rows and otherwise reads once, few, many or a size class.

d_call: -
v_call: TRBV5-1
j_call: TRBJ2-5
clone_size: few
cdr3_nt: TGCGCCAGCAGCTTGGGGGCGGGGTTGAGAGAAGAGACCCAGTACTTC
cdr3_aa: CASSLGAGLREETQYF

d_call: -
v_call: TRBV5-6
j_call: TRBJ1-6
clone_size: many
cdr3_nt: TGTGCCAGCAGCTTGATACAGGGCGGCAATTCACCCCTCCACTTT
cdr3_aa: CASSLIQGGNSPLHF

d_call: -
v_call: TRBV20-1
j_call: TRBJ1-5
clone_size: -
cdr3_nt: TGCAGTGCTAGGCGAAGACCCGAGCCCCAGCATTTT
cdr3_aa: CSARRRPEPQHF

d_call: -
v_call: TRBV6-1
j_call: TRBJ2-3
clone_size: -
cdr3_nt: TGTGCCAGCAGTGGCCTACACAGTGGTCTCACAGATACGCAGTATTTT
cdr3_aa: CASSGLHSGLTDTQYF

d_call: -
v_call: TRBV2
j_call: TRBJ1-1
clone_size: -
cdr3_nt: TGTGCCAGCATTCTCCAGGTGAACACTGAAGCTTTCTTT
cdr3_aa: CASILQVNTEAFF

d_call: -
v_call: TRBV7-2
j_call: TRBJ2-3
clone_size: many
cdr3_nt: TGTGCCAGCAGCCTACTGGGGTCGGATACGCAGTATTTT
cdr3_aa: CASSLLGSDTQYF

d_call: TRBD1
v_call: TRBV23-1
j_call: TRBJ1-1
clone_size: many
cdr3_nt: TGCGCCAGCAGTCCCCGGGACAGGGATGGGGACACTGAAGCTTTCTTT
cdr3_aa: CASSPRDRDGDTEAFF

d_call: -
v_call: TRBV29-1
j_call: TRBJ2-7
clone_size: -
cdr3_nt: TGCAGCGTTGGGGGGTACGAGCAGTACTTC
cdr3_aa: CSVGGYEQYF

d_call: -
v_call: TRBV5-4
j_call: TRBJ2-2
clone_size: -
cdr3_nt: TGTGCCAGCAGTCCGAAGCTAAACACCGGGGAGCTGTTTTTT
cdr3_aa: CASSPKLNTGELFF

d_call: -
v_call: TRBV9
j_call: TRBJ1-2
clone_size: few
cdr3_nt: TGTGCCAGCAGCCTCGACAGCTACTATGGCTACACCTTC
cdr3_aa: CASSLDSYYGYTF

d_call: TRBD1
v_call: TRBV6-5
j_call: TRBJ1-2
clone_size: many
cdr3_nt: TGTGCCAGCAGTTATACAGGGGGCAAGTCCTATGGCTACACCTTC
cdr3_aa: CASSYTGGKSYGYTF

d_call: TRBD1
v_call: TRBV20-1
j_call: TRBJ2-7
clone_size: -
cdr3_nt: TGCAGTGCTGGGACAGCGATCTACGAGCAGTACTTC
cdr3_aa: CSAGTAIYEQYF

d_call: -
v_call: TRBV6-6
j_call: TRBJ1-4
clone_size: -
cdr3_nt: TGTGCCAGCAGCGGACGCGGGAGGGGAGCGGGTGAAAAACTGTTTTTT
cdr3_aa: CASSGRGRGAGEKLFF

d_call: -
v_call: TRBV7-2
j_call: TRBJ1-1
clone_size: many
cdr3_nt: TGTGCCAGCAGCTTAGTTGACCAGGGTACCACTGAAGCTTTCTTT
cdr3_aa: CASSLVDQGTTEAFF

d_call: -
v_call: TRBV28
j_call: TRBJ2-7
clone_size: many
cdr3_nt: TGTGCCAGCAGTTTACCACCCCTCGCGCAGTACTTC
cdr3_aa: CASSLPPLAQYF

d_call: -
v_call: TRBV7-6
j_call: TRBJ2-7
clone_size: many
cdr3_nt: TGTGCCAGCAGCTTAAATCGGAACTCCTACGAGCAGTACTTC
cdr3_aa: CASSLNRNSYEQYF

d_call: -
v_call: TRBV29-1
j_call: TRBJ2-7
clone_size: -
cdr3_nt: TGCAGCGTTGGATCGTCTTTCTACGAGCAGTACTTC
cdr3_aa: CSVGSSFYEQYF

d_call: -
v_call: TRBV19
j_call: TRBJ2-1
clone_size: -
cdr3_nt: TGTGCCAGTAGTATAGATCACGGGTACAATGAGCAGTTCTTC
cdr3_aa: CASSIDHGYNEQFF

d_call: -
v_call: TRBV7-2
j_call: TRBJ1-1
clone_size: many
cdr3_nt: TGTGCCAGCAACATCTTACCCCAGCGGACTGAAGCTTTCTTT
cdr3_aa: CASNILPQRTEAFF

d_call: -
v_call: TRBV14
j_call: TRBJ2-1
clone_size: few
cdr3_nt: TGTGCCAGCAGCCAAGGAACCTTGGGACTTCCCTCCTACAATGAGCAGTTCTTC
cdr3_aa: CASSQGTLGLPSYNEQFF

d_call: -
v_call: TRBV11-2
j_call: TRBJ2-7
clone_size: -
cdr3_nt: TGTGCCAGCAGCTGGACCGGGTCCCAGAGGAACGAGCAGTACTTC
cdr3_aa: CASSWTGSQRNEQYF

d_call: -
v_call: TRBV11-2
j_call: TRBJ2-3
clone_size: many
cdr3_nt: TGTGCCAGCAGCCCAGGGGTTGGTATCAGCACAGATACGCAGTATTTT
cdr3_aa: CASSPGVGISTDTQYF

d_call: -
v_call: TRBV20-1
j_call: TRBJ1-3
clone_size: -
cdr3_nt: TGCAGTGCTAGTGGCGTATCGGGAAACACCATATATTTT
cdr3_aa: CSASGVSGNTIYF

d_call: -
v_call: TRBV7-2
j_call: TRBJ1-1
clone_size: many
cdr3_nt: TGTGCCAGCAGCCCTCAGGGGTTTCTGAACACTGAAGCTTTCTTT
cdr3_aa: CASSPQGFLNTEAFF

d_call: TRBD2
v_call: TRBV25-1
j_call: TRBJ2-7
clone_size: few
cdr3_nt: TGTGCCAGCAGAGCCCGGGGTAGCGGGGCTTACGAGCAGTACTTC
cdr3_aa: CASRARGSGAYEQYF